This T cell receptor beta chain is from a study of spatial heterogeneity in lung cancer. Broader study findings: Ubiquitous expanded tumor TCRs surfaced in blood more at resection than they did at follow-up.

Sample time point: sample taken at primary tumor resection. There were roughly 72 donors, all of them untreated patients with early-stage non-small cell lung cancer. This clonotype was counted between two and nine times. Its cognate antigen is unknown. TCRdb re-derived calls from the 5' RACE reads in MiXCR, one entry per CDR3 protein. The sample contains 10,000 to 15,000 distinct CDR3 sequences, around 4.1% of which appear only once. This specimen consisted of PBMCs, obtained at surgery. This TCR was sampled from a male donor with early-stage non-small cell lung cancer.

CDR3 region: CASSMAPRTGALADTQYF. The CDR3 DNA is TGTGCCAGTAGTATGGCTCCTCGGACAGGGGCTTTGGCAGATACGCAGTATTTT. V is TRBV19 and J is TRBJ2-3; 9 bases agree with TRBD1. This CDR3 has 18 amino acids. Germline assignment: CDR1 LNHDA and CDR2 SQIVND (reference sequence). V lost 3 bases and J lost 4; bases outside the gene matches: 14.